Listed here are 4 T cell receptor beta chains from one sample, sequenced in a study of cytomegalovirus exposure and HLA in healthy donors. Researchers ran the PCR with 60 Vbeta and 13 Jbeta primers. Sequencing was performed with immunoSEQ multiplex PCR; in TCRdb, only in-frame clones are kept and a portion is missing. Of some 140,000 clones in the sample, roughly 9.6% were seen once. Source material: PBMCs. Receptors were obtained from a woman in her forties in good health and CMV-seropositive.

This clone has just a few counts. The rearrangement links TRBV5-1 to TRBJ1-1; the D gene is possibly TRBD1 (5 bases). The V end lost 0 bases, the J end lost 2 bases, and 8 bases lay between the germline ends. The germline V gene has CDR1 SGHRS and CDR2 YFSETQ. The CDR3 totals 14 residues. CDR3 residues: CASSLGQPNTEAFF. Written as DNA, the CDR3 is TGCGCCAGCAGCTTGGGACAGCCTAACACTGAAGCTTTCTTT. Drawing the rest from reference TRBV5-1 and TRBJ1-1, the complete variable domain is KAGVTQTPRYLIKTRGQQVTLSCSPISGHRSVSWYQQTPGQGLQFLFEYFSETQRNKGNFPGRFSGRQFSNSRSEMNVSTLELGDSALYLCASSLGQPNTEAFFGQGTRLTVV.

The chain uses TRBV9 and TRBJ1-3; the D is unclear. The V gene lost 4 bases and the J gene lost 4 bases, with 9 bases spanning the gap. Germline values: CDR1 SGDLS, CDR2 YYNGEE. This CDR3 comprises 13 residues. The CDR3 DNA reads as TGTGCCAGCAGCCCCCTTTCCGGAAACACCATATATTTT. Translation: CASSPLSGNTIYF.

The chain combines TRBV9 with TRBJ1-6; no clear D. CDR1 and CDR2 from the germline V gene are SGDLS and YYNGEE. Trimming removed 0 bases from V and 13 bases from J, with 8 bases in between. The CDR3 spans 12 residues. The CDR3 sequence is CASSVESRPLHF. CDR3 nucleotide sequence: TGTGCCAGCAGCGTAGAATCCCGGCCCCTCCACTTT. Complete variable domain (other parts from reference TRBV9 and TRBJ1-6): DSGVTQTPKHLITATGQRVTLRCSPRSGDLSVYWYQQSLDQGLQFLIQYYNGEERAKGNILERFSAQQFPDLHSELNLSSLELGDSALYFCASSVESRPLHFGNGTRLTVT.

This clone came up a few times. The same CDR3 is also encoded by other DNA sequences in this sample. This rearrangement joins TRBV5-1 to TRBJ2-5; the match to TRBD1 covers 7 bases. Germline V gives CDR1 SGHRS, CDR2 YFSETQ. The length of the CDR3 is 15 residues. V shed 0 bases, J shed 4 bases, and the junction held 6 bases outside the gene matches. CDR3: CASSLGIQGRETQYF. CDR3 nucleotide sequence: TGCGCCAGCAGCTTGGGGATACAGGGGAGAGAGACCCAGTACTTC.